The 21 T cell receptor beta chains below come from one sample, sequenced in a study of Tregs in tolerant kidney transplant recipients. Using immunoSEQ multiplex PCR, the repertoire was profiled, and TCRdb retains in-frame clones only, with some absent. Among 60,000 to 65,000 clones listed, about 98% were seen once. This specimen consisted of Tregs from blood, obtained before the transplant. Receptor source: a human donor who received a combined kidney and bone marrow transplant.

The V and J genes are TRBV6-5 and TRBJ2-7; 10 bases fit TRBD2. Trimming cost V 6 bases and J 9 bases; bases outside gene matches: 14. From germline, CDR1 is MNHEY and CDR2 SVGAGI. This CDR3 region has 15 residues. CDR3 sequence (DNA): TGTGCCAGCAGCCCCTCTAGCGGGGGAGCCCAGGGGCAGTACTTC. It codes for CASSPSSGGAQGQYF.

This sequence joins TRBV7-6 and TRBJ2-3; unclear D gene. The CDR3 has 12 amino acids. V was trimmed by 4 bases and J by 2 bases, leaving 4 bases between them. Looked up from germline, CDR1 is SGHVS and CDR2 is FNYEAQ. The CDR3 DNA reads as TGTGCCAGCAGCTCCTCCACAGATACGCAGTATTTT. Translating it yields CASSSSTDTQYF. Drawing the rest from reference TRBV7-6 and TRBJ2-3, the complete variable domain is GAGVSQSPRYKVTKRGQDVALRCDPISGHVSLYWYRQALGQGPEFLTYFNYEAQQDKSGLPNDRFSAERPEGSISTLTIQRTEQRDSAMYRCASSSSTDTQYFGPGTRLTVL.

The chain carries TRBV2 and TRBJ1-5, with D unclear. CDR3 length equals 15 residues. The germline V gene encodes CDR1 SNHLY and CDR2 FYNNEI. Trimming stripped 5 bases from V and 0 bases from J, with 11 bases between. CDR3 in amino acids: CASSNIQNSNQPQHF. CDR3 sequence (DNA): TGTGCCAGCAGTAACATACAGAATAGCAATCAGCCCCAGCATTTT.

The V call is TRBV5-1, the J call TRBJ2-1; possible D gene TRBD2, 5 bases. CDR3 length equals 11 residues. Trimming removed 2 bases from V and 11 bases from J, with 8 bases in between. Per germline, CDR1 SGHRS and CDR2 YFSETQ. CDR3 region: CASSFRDKQFF. In DNA form, the CDR3 reads TGCGCCAGCAGCTTCCGGGATAAGCAGTTCTTC.

This clone was found a few times. The chain joins TRBV11-2 to TRBJ2-2; TRBD1 agrees at 9 bases. Germline V gene sequence: CDR1 SGHAT, CDR2 FQNNGV. The junction had 5 bases not matched to a gene; V was cut back by 5 bases and J by 4 bases. This CDR3 contains 15 residues. In DNA form, the CDR3 reads TGTGCCAGCAGCCGATGGACAGGGGCCACCGGGGAGCTGTTTTTT. This translates into CASSRWTGATGELFF.

This chain links TRBV5-1 with TRBJ2-2; a possible D gene is TRBD1 (5 bases). The CDR3 runs to 16 residues. The germline CDR1 and CDR2 sequences are SGHRS and YFSETQ. The V and J ends lost 0 bases and 3 bases respectively, with 12 bases between them. CDR3 region: CASSLGQGPYTGELFF. In nucleotides, the CDR3 is TGCGCCAGCAGCTTGGGTCAGGGCCCCTACACCGGGGAGCTGTTTTTT.

This clone appeared a single time. The CDR3 is CASTGNGGNYGYTF. In DNA, the CDR3 is TGTGCCAGCACAGGAAACGGGGGGAACTATGGCTACACCTTC. The chain employs TRBV6-6 and TRBJ1-2, with a weak D call TRBD1 (5 bases). CDR3 size: 14 residues. Trimming removed 7 bases at V and 2 bases at J, with 14 bases between. CDR1 MNHNY and CDR2 SVGAGI come from the germline V gene (reference sequence).

The CDR3 DNA follows: TGTGCCAGCAGCTTAAGGAGCCAGGGAGGAGACGAGCAGTACTTC. Amino acid sequence: CASSLRSQGGDEQYF. The chain couples TRBV7-8 to TRBJ2-7, with D possibly matching TRBD2 (6 bases). The CDR3 contains 15 residues. Germline V gene sequence: CDR1 SGHVS, CDR2 FQNEAQ. The V end was cut by 2 bases, the J end by 5 bases, with 16 bases between.

The chain couples TRBV11-2 to TRBJ2-3; a possible D gene is TRBD2 (6 bases). The length of the CDR3 is 13 residues. V was pared by 11 bases and J by 2 bases, with 14 bases between. Germline CDR1 is SGHAT and CDR2 is FQNNGV. In nucleotides, the CDR3 is TGTGCCGGGGGTAGCGGCTACACAGATACGCAGTATTTT. This codes for CAGGSGYTDTQYF.

Of note for this clone: The sample has other DNA sequences that encode this CDR3 too. The genes are TRBV2 and TRBJ1-2; D remains ambiguous. Germline lookup yields CDR1 SNHLY and CDR2 FYNNEI. Deletions cut 1 base from V and 3 bases from J, with 12 bases between. CDR3 length: 15 residues. The CDR3 DNA reads as TGTGCCAGCAGTGAAGATCTAGTACGGTACTATGGCTACACCTTC. Translation: CASSEDLVRYYGYTF.

The V gene is TRBV18, the J gene TRBJ2-5; 8 bases are a match to TRBD2. The CDR3 spans 14 residues. The junction had 3 bases not matched to a gene; V was cut back by 2 bases and J by 4 bases. Germline assignment: CDR1 KGHSH and CDR2 LQKENI. Written as DNA, the CDR3 is TGTGCCAGCTCACCAGGGGCGGGAGGAGAGACCCAGTACTTC. It specifies CASSPGAGGETQYF.

The rearrangement links TRBV5-5 to TRBJ1-3; D is undetermined. This CDR3 has 14 residues. V gave up 1 base and J gave up 1 base, with 6 bases separating them. Looked up from germline, CDR1 is SGHKS and CDR2 is YYEKEE (reference sequence). Here the CDR3 reads CASSLFESGNTIYF. CDR3 nucleotide sequence: TGTGCCAGCAGCTTGTTCGAGTCTGGAAACACCATATATTTT.

This chain joins TRBV4-3 and TRBJ1-1; no definite D call. V was cut by 1 base and J by 10 bases, with 13 bases left in between. Germline assignment: CDR1 LGHNA and CDR2 YSLEER. This CDR3 region has 13 residues. CDR3 region: CASSQAMRGRAFF. The CDR3 DNA sequence: TGCGCCAGCAGCCAAGCGATGAGAGGGAGAGCTTTCTTT.

Written as DNA, the CDR3 is TGTGCCACCGGGCCGGGAGGGCCCTACGAGCAGTACTTC. Translating gives CATGPGGPYEQYF. This rearrangement joins TRBV15 to TRBJ2-5, with 8 bases aligning to TRBD2. The DNA end is more similar to TRBJ2-7, so the J call may be wrong. This CDR3 region has 13 residues. The germline V gene has CDR1 LNHNV and CDR2 YYDKDF (reference sequence).

The CDR3 nucleotides read TGTGCCAGCTCACCACTGACAGGGGGGAACACTGAAGCTTTCTTT. This sequence encodes CASSPLTGGNTEAFF. The genes are TRBV18 and TRBJ1-1; 9 bases map to TRBD1. The CDR3 is 15 amino acids. Germline values: CDR1 KGHSH, CDR2 LQKENI. J gave up 1 base and V 1 base, and 1 base lay outside the gene matches.

J is TRBJ2-1 and V is TRBV7-2, with a possible D match to TRBD1 (5 bases). The germline gives CDR1 SGHTA, CDR2 FQGNSA. The CDR3 has 15 residues. V lost 5 bases and J 0 bases, leaving 11 bases between the germline ends. DNA for the CDR3: TGTGCCAGCAGCAGACAGATTCGCTCCTACAATGAGCAGTTCTTC. This gives the protein CASSRQIRSYNEQFF. The whole variable domain, remainder taken from reference TRBV7-2 and TRBJ2-1, is GAGVSQSPSNKVTEKGKDVELRCDPISGHTALYWYRQSLGQGLEFLIYFQGNSAPDKSGLPSDRFSAERTGGSVSTLTIQRTQQEDSAVYLCASSRQIRSYNEQFFGPGTRLTVL.

This clone was recorded only once. The rearrangement links TRBV27 to TRBJ2-2; possible D gene TRBD2, 5 bases. The germline V gene has CDR1 MNHEY and CDR2 SMNVEV (reference sequence). The V gene lost 6 bases and the J gene lost 4 bases, with 15 bases spanning the gap. CDR3 length: 15 amino acids. CDR3 coding DNA: TGTGCCAGCAGCCCTACTAGATCCCCCACCGGGGAGCTGTTTTTT. Translation gives CASSPTRSPTGELFF.

This chain uses TRBV30 with TRBJ2-5; D may be TRBD1 (5 bases). Deletions cut 5 bases from V and 1 base from J, with 5 bases between. Germline CDR1 GTSNPN, CDR2 SVGIG (reference sequence). This CDR3 is built from 11 residues. The DNA for the CDR3 is TGTGCCTGGGACAGCCAAGAGACCCAGTACTTC. Translating gives CAWDSQETQYF. Looking up the rest from reference TRBV30 and TRBJ2-5 gives the full variable domain: SQTIHQWPATLVQPVGSPLSLECTVEGTSNPNLYWYRQAAGRGLQLLFYSVGIGQISSEVPQNLSASRPQDRQFILSSKKLLLSDSGFYLCAWDSQETQYFGPGTRLLVL.

The chain employs TRBV6-5 and TRBJ1-2, with 7 bases identical to TRBD1. Per germline, CDR1 MNHEY and CDR2 SVGAGI. CDR3 length: 15 amino acids. V lost 6 bases, J lost 3 bases, and 10 bases stayed unmatched. The CDR3 nucleotides read TGTGCCAGCAGACCACAGGGGTTGAGGGACTATGGCTACACCTTC. It specifies CASRPQGLRDYGYTF.

The V and J genes are TRBV11-1 and TRBJ1-4; D is possibly TRBD1 (5 bases). The V gene lost 3 bases and the J gene lost 5 bases, with 13 bases spanning the gap. Germline V gene sequence: CDR1 SGHAT, CDR2 FQDESV (reference sequence). There are 15 residues in the CDR3. The CDR3 DNA reads as TGTGCCAGCAGCTTCGAAGGCAGGGCAAATGAAAAACTGTTTTTT. This gives the protein CASSFEGRANEKLFF.

This clone was detected only once. J is TRBJ2-7 and V is TRBV7-6; 10 bases map to TRBD2. Germline V gene lookup returns CDR1 SGHVS and CDR2 FNYEAQ. J was trimmed by 6 bases and V by 3 bases; bases with no gene match: 8. This CDR3 comprises 15 residues. Written as DNA, the CDR3 is TGTGCCAGCAGCTTCCTAGCGGGAGTGTATTCCGAGCAGTACTTC. Residues: CASSFLAGVYSEQYF.